Reported below is one TCR beta chain. Its antigen is not identified. This entry is derived from a study of T cells in localized non-small cell lung cancer. Study conclusions and caveats: Uninvolved adjacent lung had the highest recorded T cell clonality, with tumor below it. Longer overall survival was associated with a higher density of T cells in the blood.

The CDR3 covers 14 residues. Germline CDR1 and CDR2: MNHEY and SVGAGI. V shed 2 bases and J shed 3 bases, with 8 bases lying between them. Measured with immunoSEQ multiplex PCR; TCRdb has only the in-frame clones, and not every one. The sample yields approximately 7,000 clones, roughly nine tenths seen once. This clonotype was sampled from an older male donor with stage II lung adenocarcinoma. The input for sequencing was peripheral blood mononuclear cells, taken before any cancer treatment. The J gene is TRBJ2-1, the V gene TRBV6-5; perhaps TRBD2 as D (6 bases). The CDR3: CASSYGDFYNEQFF. CDR3 DNA sequence: TGTGCCAGCAGTTACGGGGACTTCTACAATGAGCAGTTCTTC.